The 5 T cell receptor beta chains given below trace back to one sample, sequenced in a study of shared clonotypes between healthy human individuals. Sequenced by immunoSEQ multiplex PCR; TCRdb stores in-frame clones only, minus some. The sample includes roughly 1,500,000 clones, 95% to 99% of them seen just once. The sample comprised naive CD4+ T cells sorted from blood. The subset: CD45RA+ positively selected. Receptors originate from a man aged 25-40 years in good health.

This clone was recorded once. V usage is TRBV27 and J usage is TRBJ2-1; tentatively, D is TRBD2 (5 bases). The CDR3 is 13 residues long. Looked up from germline, CDR1 is MNHEY and CDR2 is SMNVEV (reference sequence). V shed 4 bases and J shed 8 bases, with 12 bases lying between them. This chain's CDR3 is CASSWRPRDEQFF. Here the CDR3 DNA reads TGTGCCAGCAGTTGGAGGCCGAGGGATGAGCAGTTCTTC.

V is TRBV19 and J is TRBJ2-1; 8 bases agree with TRBD1. Losses at the gene ends were 3 bases for V and 6 bases for J; bases not matched to a gene: 13. The CDR3 contains 17 residues. CDR1 LNHDA and CDR2 SQIVND come from the germline V gene (reference sequence). CDR3: CASSMGRTGRGLNEQFF. The CDR3 DNA reads as TGTGCCAGTAGTATGGGGAGGACAGGGAGAGGACTCAATGAGCAGTTCTTC.

The rearrangement links TRBV27 to TRBJ2-1, with D perhaps TRBD2 (5 bases). Germline CDR1 is MNHEY and CDR2 is SMNVEV (reference sequence). The germline V and J ends were trimmed by 7 bases and 2 bases, with 9 bases remaining between them. The CDR3 length is 13 residues. This CDR3 reads CASKLATYNEQFF. CDR3 sequence (DNA): TGTGCCAGCAAATTAGCGACCTACAATGAGCAGTTCTTC.

This sequence joins TRBV2 and TRBJ2-3, with a tentative D call TRBD2 (5 bases). CDR1 SNHLY and CDR2 FYNNEI come from the germline V gene. CDR3 length: 15 amino acids. V lost 4 bases, J lost 0 bases, and 11 bases lay in between. This CDR3 reads CASSVTGSSTDTQYF. The CDR3 nucleotides read TGTGCCAGCAGTGTTACGGGGAGCAGCACAGATACGCAGTATTTT.

The V and J genes are TRBV7-8 and TRBJ2-7, with TRBD2 matching over 7 bases. This CDR3 spans 16 amino acids. Per germline, CDR1 SGHVS and CDR2 FQNEAQ. V was clipped by 2 bases and J by 0 bases; unmatched bases: 7. In DNA, the CDR3 is TGTGCCAGCAGCTTAATCAGGCGGGAGTTCTCCTACGAGCAGTACTTC. It is translated as CASSLIRREFSYEQYF.